The rows below give T cell receptor beta chains drawn from one sample of a study of shared clonotypes between healthy human individuals. Assay used: immunoSEQ multiplex PCR; TCRdb lists only in-frame clones, some missing. The sample includes approximately 2.1 million clones, roughly 93% seen only once; the top ten take roughly 0.36%. Sequencing used naive CD4+ T cells from PBMCs. These receptors were collected from a man younger than 35 in good health. Some clones in this sample may be carry-over from other donors' samples. Each CDR3 is given with its conserved first and last residue. D genes are given only for firm matches. Not all rows give a size; the values are once, few, many and, for expanded clones, a class.

J: TRBJ2-2; size: -; V: TRBV7-9; D: TRBD2; CDR3: CASSRPTSGNTGELFF; DNA: TGTGCCAGCAGCCGCCCGACTAGCGGAAACACCGGGGAGCTGTTTTTT
J: TRBJ2-1; size: -; V: TRBV5-4; D: -; CDR3: CASSRVGGEDGNNEQFF; DNA: TGTGCCAGCAGTCGGGTTGGGGGAGAAGACGGGAACAATGAGCAGTTCTTC
J: TRBJ1-5; size: few; V: TRBV5-4; D: -; CDR3: CASSLGGGNQPQHF; DNA: TGTGCCAGCAGCTTGGGGGGAGGCAATCAGCCCCAGCATTTT
J: TRBJ1-4; size: once; V: TRBV7-9; D: TRBD1; CDR3: CASSLSGQGSEKLFF; DNA: TGTGCCAGCAGCTTATCGGGACAGGGCAGCGAAAAACTGTTTTTT
J: TRBJ1-2; size: -; V: TRBV28; D: -; CDR3: CASSLPQGPYGYTF; DNA: TGTGCCAGCAGTTTGCCCCAGGGCCCCTATGGCTACACCTTC
J: TRBJ2-1; size: -; V: TRBV6-6; D: TRBD1; CDR3: CASSLGQAPNEQFF; DNA: TGTGCCAGCAGCCTAGGACAGGCTCCCAATGAGCAGTTCTTC
J: TRBJ2-7; size: -; V: TRBV27; D: -; CDR3: CASSFRRSNYEQYF; DNA: TGTGCCAGCAGTTTTCGGCGCAGCAACTACGAGCAGTACTTC
J: TRBJ1-2; size: -; V: TRBV5-1; D: TRBD1; CDR3: CASSLGGQDGGYTF; DNA: TGCGCCAGCAGCTTGGGGGGACAGGATGGAGGCTACACCTTC
J: TRBJ1-2; size: -; V: TRBV7-2; D: TRBD1; CDR3: CASSQDRAVSYGYTF; DNA: TGTGCCAGCAGCCAGGACAGGGCAGTAAGCTATGGCTACACCTTC
J: TRBJ1-4; size: -; V: TRBV6-1; D: TRBD1; CDR3: CASTSGTGYEKLFF; DNA: TGTGCCAGCACTTCCGGGACAGGCTATGAAAAACTGTTTTTT
J: TRBJ2-2; size: -; V: TRBV27; D: TRBD2; CDR3: CASSFKAGFAIGELFF; DNA: TGTGCCAGCAGTTTTAAAGCGGGATTCGCTATCGGGGAGCTGTTTTTT
J: TRBJ2-1; size: -; V: TRBV7-9; D: -; CDR3: CASSSITSSYNEQFF; DNA: TGTGCCAGCAGCTCAATAACTAGCTCCTACAATGAGCAGTTCTTC
J: TRBJ2-1; size: -; V: TRBV18; D: -; CDR3: CASSPARPPDNEQFF; DNA: TGTGCCAGCTCACCAGCGCGACCGCCGGACAATGAGCAGTTCTTC
J: TRBJ2-3; size: -; V: TRBV10-1; D: TRBD2; CDR3: CASSGGLAGDTQYF; DNA: TGCGCCAGCAGTGGGGGACTAGCGGGCGATACGCAGTATTTT
J: TRBJ2-5; size: -; V: TRBV28; D: -; CDR3: CASSSPLTRPGETQYF; DNA: TGTGCCAGCAGTTCCCCGCTAACTAGACCGGGGGAGACCCAGTACTTC
J: TRBJ2-2; size: -; V: TRBV7-3; D: TRBD2; CDR3: CASSPRGREGRTGELFF; DNA: TGTGCCAGCAGCCCCCGGGGGCGGGAGGGCCGGACCGGGGAGCTGTTTTTT
J: TRBJ1-5; size: -; V: TRBV6-1; D: TRBD1; CDR3: CASSGTGGQPQHF; DNA: TGTGCCAGCAGTGGGACAGGCGGTCAGCCCCAGCATTTT
J: TRBJ1-4; size: -; V: TRBV30; D: -; CDR3: CAWSAGVVMTNEKLFF; DNA: TGTGCCTGGAGTGCCGGGGTGGTGATGACTAATGAAAAACTGTTTTTT
J: TRBJ2-7; size: -; V: TRBV19; D: TRBD2; CDR3: CASSPSGGSLGEQYF; DNA: TGTGCCAGTAGCCCTTCCGGGGGGTCCCTGGGGGAGCAGTACTTC
J: TRBJ2-1; size: -; V: TRBV5-1; D: TRBD1; CDR3: CASSRTGQEHNEQFF; DNA: TGCGCCAGCAGCCGCACGGGACAGGAACACAATGAGCAGTTCTTC
J: TRBJ1-1; size: -; V: TRBV5-1; D: -; CDR3: CASSLAGMGGDEAFF; DNA: TGCGCCAGCAGCTTGGCCGGAATGGGGGGAGATGAAGCTTTCTTT
J: TRBJ2-1; size: -; V: TRBV7-8; D: -; CDR3: CASSYGGTGDNEQFF; DNA: TGTGCCAGCAGTTATGGGGGGACTGGGGACAATGAGCAGTTCTTC
J: TRBJ2-7; size: -; V: TRBV9; D: TRBD2; CDR3: CASSSSRLAGGKAYEQYF; DNA: TGTGCCAGCAGCTCTTCGAGACTAGCGGGAGGGAAGGCCTACGAGCAGTACTTC
J: TRBJ2-1; size: -; V: TRBV6-1; D: -; CDR3: CASSEAMGAVEYNEQFF; DNA: TGTGCCAGCAGTGAAGCGATGGGGGCCGTAGAATACAATGAGCAGTTCTTC
J: TRBJ2-1; size: -; V: TRBV11-3; D: -; CDR3: CASSLVPTGDEQFF; DNA: TGTGCCAGCAGCTTAGTCCCTACGGGAGATGAGCAGTTCTTC
J: TRBJ2-7; size: once; V: TRBV7-8; D: TRBD2; CDR3: CASSPRGTSGNEQYF; DNA: TGTGCCAGCAGCCCCCGGGGGACTAGCGGGAACGAGCAGTACTTC
J: TRBJ1-2; size: -; V: TRBV30; D: TRBD1; CDR3: CAWTGGYGYTF; DNA: TGTGCCTGGACAGGGGGCTATGGCTACACCTTC
J: TRBJ1-1; size: -; V: TRBV6-6; D: -; CDR3: CASTTGWPGPNTEAFF; DNA: TGTGCCAGCACCACCGGGTGGCCAGGGCCGAACACTGAAGCTTTCTTT
J: TRBJ2-3; size: -; V: TRBV28; D: TRBD2; CDR3: CASSPGSTSGTGDTQYF; DNA: TGTGCCAGCAGTCCCGGCTCGACTAGCGGGACGGGAGATACGCAGTATTTT
J: TRBJ2-1; size: -; V: TRBV4-2; D: TRBD2; CDR3: CASSLTSGGNEQFF; DNA: TGTGCCAGCAGCCTAACTAGCGGGGGCAATGAGCAGTTCTTC
J: TRBJ2-1; size: -; V: TRBV18; D: -; CDR3: CASSRDSPFSYNEQFF; DNA: TGTGCCAGCTCCCGGGACTCCCCCTTCTCCTACAATGAGCAGTTCTTC
J: TRBJ2-7; size: -; V: TRBV27; D: -; CDR3: CASRRGTGVYEQYF; DNA: TGTGCCAGCAGAAGGGGGACTGGAGTTTACGAGCAGTACTTC
J: TRBJ2-3; size: -; V: TRBV6-4; D: -; CDR3: CASSASGIRTDTQYF; DNA: TGTGCCAGCAGTGCATCGGGGATTAGGACAGATACGCAGTATTTT
J: TRBJ2-3; size: -; V: TRBV4-1; D: TRBD2; CDR3: CASSQGTSGRTGDTQYF; DNA: TGCGCCAGCAGCCAAGGGACTAGCGGGAGAACGGGGGATACGCAGTATTTT
J: TRBJ2-3; size: -; V: TRBV2; D: TRBD2; CDR3: CASRRLSGGPGDTQYF; DNA: TGTGCCAGCAGGCGTTTGTCGGGAGGGCCAGGAGATACGCAGTATTTT
J: TRBJ2-1; size: once; V: TRBV7-9; D: -; CDR3: CASSAQGGGAYNEQFF; DNA: TGTGCCAGCAGCGCCCAGGGGGGCGGGGCCTACAATGAGCAGTTCTTC
J: TRBJ2-7; size: once; V: TRBV30; D: -; CDR3: CAWRRTDHRVAYEQYF; DNA: TGTGCCTGGAGGAGGACAGACCACAGAGTTGCCTACGAGCAGTACTTC
J: TRBJ1-4; size: -; V: TRBV7-2; D: -; CDR3: CASSRDSLNEKLFF; DNA: TGTGCCAGCAGCCGTGACAGTCTTAATGAAAAACTGTTTTTT
J: TRBJ1-3; size: -; V: TRBV5-8; D: -; CDR3: CASRLTGSGNTIYF; DNA: TGTGCCAGCAGGCTGACAGGCTCTGGAAACACCATATATTTT
J: TRBJ1-1; size: few; V: TRBV18; D: -; CDR3: CASSPPGVTNTEAFF; DNA: TGTGCCAGCTCACCACCGGGGGTTACGAACACTGAAGCTTTCTTT
J: TRBJ2-3; size: -; V: TRBV7-8; D: -; CDR3: CASSVAVGRTSDTQYF; DNA: TGTGCCAGCAGCGTAGCAGTGGGACGTACCTCAGATACGCAGTATTTT
J: TRBJ2-3; size: -; V: TRBV10-3; D: -; CDR3: CAISEHAGTQYF; DNA: TGTGCCATCAGTGAGCACGCAGGTACGCAGTATTTT
J: TRBJ2-7; size: -; V: TRBV2; D: -; CDR3: CASSIGGNYEQYF; DNA: TGTGCCAGCAGTATTGGCGGGAACTACGAGCAGTACTTC
J: TRBJ2-7; size: -; V: TRBV5-4; D: -; CDR3: CASSSQAAPPGEQYF; DNA: TGTGCCAGCAGCTCCCAAGCGGCACCACCTGGCGAGCAGTACTTC
J: TRBJ1-1; size: few; V: TRBV4-1; D: -; CDR3: CASSQDWSGEAFF; DNA: TGCGCCAGCAGCCAAGATTGGAGCGGTGAAGCTTTCTTT
J: TRBJ2-1; size: -; V: TRBV5-1; D: TRBD2; CDR3: CASTELAGGYNEQFF; DNA: TGCGCCAGCACCGAGCTAGCGGGAGGGTACAATGAGCAGTTCTTC
J: TRBJ2-1; size: -; V: TRBV4-2; D: TRBD2; CDR3: CASSQDPGGVSIF; DNA: TGTGCCAGCAGCCAAGATCCGGGGGGGGTTTCGATCTTC
J: TRBJ1-3; size: -; V: TRBV11-2; D: -; CDR3: CASIRGGSGNTIYF; DNA: TGTGCCAGCATTAGGGGGGGATCTGGAAACACCATATATTTT
J: TRBJ2-4; size: few; V: TRBV19; D: -; CDR3: CASSIPIGSKNIQYF; DNA: TGTGCCAGTAGTATACCGATTGGAAGCAAAAACATTCAGTACTTC
J: TRBJ2-1; size: -; V: TRBV9; D: -; CDR3: CASSAGRGRVTNNEQFF; DNA: TGTGCCAGCAGCGCCGGGAGAGGGCGGGTTACGAACAATGAGCAGTTCTTC
J: TRBJ1-1; size: few; V: TRBV30; D: TRBD1; CDR3: CAWSPIRQGQGKREAFF; DNA: TGTGCCTGGAGTCCAATTAGGCAAGGACAGGGCAAGCGTGAAGCTTTCTTT
J: TRBJ1-5; size: -; V: TRBV28; D: -; CDR3: CASSLNRQPQHF; DNA: TGTGCCAGCAGTTTAAACCGGCAGCCCCAGCATTTT
J: TRBJ2-6; size: -; V: TRBV4-1; D: TRBD1; CDR3: CASSQDGQKGQAGANVLTF; DNA: TGCGCCAGCAGCCAAGATGGCCAGAAGGGACAGGCCGGGGCCAACGTCCTGACTTTC